These 13 T cell receptor beta chains share one sample of origin, sequenced in a study of regulatory T cells in long-lasting Graves disease. Regarding time point: newly diagnosed GD, antithyroid drugs for less than 3 months. From PBMCs, RNA was extracted and then used to make the TCR library. Building of the TCR beta libraries involved iRepertoire HTBI primers and Arm-PCR of CDR3 regions. TCRdb redid the calling of the multiplex PCR reads with MiXCR, one entry per CDR3 protein. In the table there are under 500,000 distinct CDR3 sequences, about 15% of which are singletons. The sample also formed part of further work on T cells in Graves' hyperthyroidism and ophthalmopathy.

The specimen was peripheral blood mononuclear cells (PBMCs), collected at new diagnosis, from a patient treated with antithyroid drugs. Receptors originate from a woman aged 30 to 39 with Graves disease.

The CDR3 DNA reads as TGTGCCAGCAGTCTACACACTCCAGACTATGGCTACACCTTC. Protein: CASSLHTPDYGYTF. The chain links TRBV27 to TRBJ1-2; no reliable D call. V was shortened by 5 bases and J by 3 bases, with 13 bases between the two germline ends. The CDR3 covers 14 residues. Germline lookup yields CDR1 MNHEY and CDR2 SMNVEV (reference sequence).

This clonotype occurred many times. A junction boundary mismatches the germline segment, possibly from a read error. The V call is TRBV5-1, the J call TRBJ2-7; D may be TRBD1 (6 bases). Germline CDR1 is SGHRS and CDR2 is YFSETQ. The CDR3 has 14 residues. CDR3 protein: CASSLGQSSYEQYF. For the CDR3, the DNA is TGTGCCAGCAGCCTCGGACAGTCCTCCTACGAGCAGTACTTC.

Many counts were recorded for this clonotype. The chain couples TRBV12-3 or TRBV12-4 to TRBJ1-1, with a possible D match to TRBD1 (5 bases). The germline V and J ends were trimmed by 3 bases and 9 bases, with 14 bases remaining between them. The CDR3 is made up of 13 amino acids. The CDR3 region has the DNA TGTGCCAGCAGTTTGGGATTGAAGGGGAAAGCTTTCTTT. Translation: CASSLGLKGKAFF.

At least ten counts were recorded for this clonotype. The chain links TRBV2 to TRBJ1-5; TRBD1 agrees at 7 bases. The V gene's germline CDR1 is SNHLY and CDR2 FYNNEI. The CDR3 spans 15 residues. The V segment lost 6 bases and the J segment 5 bases; nucleotides outside the gene matches: 10. The CDR3 DNA follows: TGTGCCAGCAGGTCCAACAGGGGCATCGATCAGCCCCAGCATTTT. It yields the protein CASRSNRGIDQPQHF.

This clonotype appeared a few times. V usage is TRBV12-5 and J usage is TRBJ2-1; TRBD2 matches at 8 bases. The CDR3 consists of 16 residues. Germline loops: CDR1 LGHNT, CDR2 FRNRAP. V trimming: 0 bases; J trimming: 9 bases; junction bases outside the gene matches: 10. This CDR3 reads CASGLVPGTSVGEQFF. CDR3 in DNA: TGTGCTAGTGGTTTGGTACCCGGGACTAGTGTGGGTGAGCAGTTCTTC.

This clonotype was observed a handful of times. This chain links TRBV7-9 with TRBJ1-2; 12 nucleotides line up with TRBD1. Germline CDR1 and CDR2: SEHNR and FQNEAQ (reference sequence). The CDR3 extends over 15 amino acids. The junction had 5 bases not matched to a gene; V was cut back by 1 base and J by 8 bases. The CDR3 DNA reads as TGTGCCAGCAGCTTAGTGGGGACAGGGGGCGACGGCTACACCTTC. Translated, it gives CASSLVGTGGDGYTF.

This clonotype has at least ten counts. The chain combines TRBV27 with TRBJ2-7; 7 nucleotides line up with TRBD1. Germline V gene sequence: CDR1 MNHEY, CDR2 SMNVEV (reference sequence). This CDR3 is built from 15 residues. Unmatched junction bases numbered 6, after V lost 4 bases and J lost 0 bases. The CDR3 is CASSSRTGNSYEQYF. The CDR3 region has the DNA TGTGCCAGCAGTTCCCGGACAGGCAACTCCTACGAGCAGTACTTC.

In the case of this clonotype: A junction boundary mismatches the germline segment, possibly from a read error. The rearrangement joins TRBV12-3 or TRBV12-4 to TRBJ1-3; D gene uncertain. The CDR3 is 11 amino acids. The CDR3 is CASSLGSTIYF. CDR3 in DNA: TGTGCCAGCAGTTTAGGAAGCACCATATATTTT.

This clonotype was recorded many times. The chain combines TRBV6-1 with TRBJ1-1; the D is unclear. This CDR3 is built from 13 residues. The germline V gene encodes CDR1 MNHNS and CDR2 SASEGT. Trimming cost V 5 bases and J 4 bases, with 11 bases left between them. For the CDR3, the DNA is TGTGCCAGCAGTCAACTTGGGAGCACTGAAGCTTTCTTT. Residues: CASSQLGSTEAFF.

This clonotype has at least ten counts. The chain carries TRBV6-1 and TRBJ2-1, with 7 bases matching TRBD2. The CDR3 is 15 amino acids. V gave up 7 bases and J gave up 2 bases; unmatched junction bases: 8. CDR1 and CDR2 (germline): MNHNS, SASEGT. As DNA, the CDR3 is TGTGCCAGCACCAGTAGCGGGTCTCCCTACAATGAGCAGTTCTTC. Encoded protein: CASTSSGSPYNEQFF.

The sample holds many counts of this clonotype. J is TRBJ2-5 and V is TRBV28, with TRBD2 matching over 12 bases. Trimming took 4 bases from V and 4 from J; bases not matched to a gene: 7. CDR3 length: 16 residues. CDR1 MDHEN and CDR2 SYDVKM come from the germline V gene. The CDR3 sequence is CASSSRLAGDVETQYF. DNA of the CDR3: TGTGCCAGCAGTTCAAGACTAGCGGGAGATGTAGAGACCCAGTACTTC.

This clonotype has more than one count but fewer than ten. The chain recombines TRBV7-9 with TRBJ2-2; 10 bases map to TRBD2. This CDR3 spans 17 amino acids. V was pared by 3 bases and J by 7 bases, with 11 bases of the junction left unmatched. CDR1 is SEHNR, CDR2 FQNEAQ, per germline (reference sequence). CDR3 protein: CASSFFLAGVDNGELFF. CDR3 bases: TGTGCCAGCAGCTTTTTCCTAGCGGGAGTTGATAACGGGGAGCTGTTTTTT.

This clonotype was seen many times. V usage is TRBV24-1 and J usage is TRBJ1-5, with D possibly being TRBD1 (6 bases). CDR3 length equals 14 residues. Trimming took off 5 bases at V and 6 bases at J, with 13 bases between the two ends. CDR1 is KGHDR and CDR2 is SFDVKD in the germline V gene. The CDR3 reads CATSAAGERQPQHF. CDR3 nucleotide sequence: TGTGCCACCAGTGCTGCAGGGGAGCGTCAGCCCCAGCATTTT.